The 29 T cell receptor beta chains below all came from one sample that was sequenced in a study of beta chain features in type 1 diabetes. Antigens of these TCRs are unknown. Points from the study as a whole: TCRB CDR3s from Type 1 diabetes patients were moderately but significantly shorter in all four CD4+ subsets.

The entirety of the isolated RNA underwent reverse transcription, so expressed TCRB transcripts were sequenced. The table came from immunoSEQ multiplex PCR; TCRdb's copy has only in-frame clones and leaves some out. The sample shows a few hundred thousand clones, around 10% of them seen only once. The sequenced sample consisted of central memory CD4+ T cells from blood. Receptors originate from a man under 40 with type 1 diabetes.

CDR3 sequence: CASSQGREETQYF. CDR3 in DNA: TGTGCCAGCAGCCAAGGGCGGGAGGAGACCCAGTACTTC. This sequence joins TRBV11-2 and TRBJ2-5; 7 bases are a match to TRBD2. Trimming at V came to 5 bases and at J to 5 bases, leaving 5 bases not matched to a gene. CDR3 length: 13 amino acids. Per the germline V gene, CDR1 is SGHAT and CDR2 is FQNNGV. Full variable domain (outside the CDR3, taken from reference TRBV11-2 and TRBJ2-5): EAGVAQSPRYKIIEKRQSVAFWCNPISGHATLYWYQQILGQGPKLLIQFQNNGVVDDSQLPKDRFSAERLKGVDSTLKIQPAKLEDSAVYLCASSQGREETQYFGPGTRLLVL.

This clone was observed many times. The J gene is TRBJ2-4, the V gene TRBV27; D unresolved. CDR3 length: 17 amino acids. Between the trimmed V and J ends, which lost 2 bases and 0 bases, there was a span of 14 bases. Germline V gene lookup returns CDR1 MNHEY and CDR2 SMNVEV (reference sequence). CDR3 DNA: TGTGCCAGCAGTTTAAGAGGCGGACCGTTAGCCAAAAACATTCAGTACTTC. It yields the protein CASSLRGGPLAKNIQYF.

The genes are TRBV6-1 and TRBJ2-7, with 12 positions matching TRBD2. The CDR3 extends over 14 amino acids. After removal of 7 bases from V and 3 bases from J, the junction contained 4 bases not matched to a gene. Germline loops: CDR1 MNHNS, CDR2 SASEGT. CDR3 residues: CASTRLAGDYEQYF. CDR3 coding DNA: TGTGCCAGCACCCGACTAGCGGGAGACTACGAGCAGTACTTC.

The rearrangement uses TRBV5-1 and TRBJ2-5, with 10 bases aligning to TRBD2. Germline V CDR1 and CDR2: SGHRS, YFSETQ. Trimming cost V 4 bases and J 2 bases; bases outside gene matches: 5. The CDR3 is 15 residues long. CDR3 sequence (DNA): TGCGCCAGCAGCACTGGGACTAGCGAGCAAGAGACCCAGTACTTC. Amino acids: CASSTGTSEQETQYF. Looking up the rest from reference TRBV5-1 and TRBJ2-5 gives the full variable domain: KAGVTQTPRYLIKTRGQQVTLSCSPISGHRSVSWYQQTPGQGLQFLFEYFSETQRNKGNFPGRFSGRQFSNSRSEMNVSTLELGDSALYLCASSTGTSEQETQYFGPGTRLLVL.

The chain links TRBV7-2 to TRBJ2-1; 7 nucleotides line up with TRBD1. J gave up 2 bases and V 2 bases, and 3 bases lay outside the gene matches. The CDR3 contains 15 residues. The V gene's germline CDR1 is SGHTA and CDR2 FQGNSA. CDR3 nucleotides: TGTGCCAGCAGCTTACGACAGGGTGCCTACAATGAGCAGTTCTTC. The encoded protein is CASSLRQGAYNEQFF.

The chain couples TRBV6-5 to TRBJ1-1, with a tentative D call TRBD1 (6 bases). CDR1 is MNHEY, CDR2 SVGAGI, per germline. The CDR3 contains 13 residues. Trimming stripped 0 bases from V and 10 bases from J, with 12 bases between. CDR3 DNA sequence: TGTGCCAGCAGTTACTCTCCCAGGGGAGCAGCTTTCTTT. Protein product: CASSYSPRGAAFF.

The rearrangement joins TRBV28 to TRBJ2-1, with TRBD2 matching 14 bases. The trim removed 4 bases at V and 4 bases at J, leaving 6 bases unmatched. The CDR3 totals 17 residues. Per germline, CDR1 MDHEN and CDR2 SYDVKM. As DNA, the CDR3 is TGTGCCAGCAGTTCTCGACTAGCGGGAGGGCCTTACAATGAGCAGTTCTTC. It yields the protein CASSSRLAGGPYNEQFF.

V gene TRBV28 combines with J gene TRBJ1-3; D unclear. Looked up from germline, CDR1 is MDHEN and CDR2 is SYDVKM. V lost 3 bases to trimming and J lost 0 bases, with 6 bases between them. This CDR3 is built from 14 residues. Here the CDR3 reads CASSFVSSGNTIYF. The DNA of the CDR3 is TGTGCCAGCAGTTTCGTGAGCTCTGGAAACACCATATATTTT.

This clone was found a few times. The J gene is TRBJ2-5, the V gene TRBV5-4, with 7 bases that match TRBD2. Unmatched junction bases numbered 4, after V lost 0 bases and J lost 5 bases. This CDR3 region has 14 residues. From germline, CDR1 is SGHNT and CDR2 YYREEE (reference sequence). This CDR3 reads CASSLGGSRETQYF. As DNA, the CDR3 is TGTGCCAGCAGCTTGGGCGGGAGCAGGGAGACCCAGTACTTC.

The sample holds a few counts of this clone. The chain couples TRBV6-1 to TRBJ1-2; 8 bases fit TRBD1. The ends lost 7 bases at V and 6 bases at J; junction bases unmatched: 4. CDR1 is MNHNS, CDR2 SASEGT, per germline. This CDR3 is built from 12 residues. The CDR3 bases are TGTGCCAGCAATCAGGGGGCGCATGGCTACACCTTC. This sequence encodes CASNQGAHGYTF.

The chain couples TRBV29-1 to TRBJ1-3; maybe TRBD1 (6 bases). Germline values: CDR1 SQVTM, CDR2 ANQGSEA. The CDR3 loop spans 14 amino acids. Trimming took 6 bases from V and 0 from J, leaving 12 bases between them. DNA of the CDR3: TGCAGCGTAAGAGACAGGAGCTCTGGAAACACCATATATTTT. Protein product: CSVRDRSSGNTIYF.

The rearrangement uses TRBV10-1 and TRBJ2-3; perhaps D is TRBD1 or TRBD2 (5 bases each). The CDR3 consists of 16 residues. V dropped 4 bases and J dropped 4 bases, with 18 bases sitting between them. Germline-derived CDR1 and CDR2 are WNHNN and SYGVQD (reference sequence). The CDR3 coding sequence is TGCGCCAGCAGTGGGGGGTTGGGGGAACTCGCAGATACGCAGTATTTT. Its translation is CASSGGLGELADTQYF.

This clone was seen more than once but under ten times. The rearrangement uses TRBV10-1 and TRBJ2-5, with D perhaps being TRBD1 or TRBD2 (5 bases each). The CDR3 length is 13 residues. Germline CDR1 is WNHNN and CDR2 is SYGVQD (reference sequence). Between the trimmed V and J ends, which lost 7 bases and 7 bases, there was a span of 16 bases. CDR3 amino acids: CASTSGTTGTQYF. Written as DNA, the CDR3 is TGCGCCAGCACCTCCGGGACGACCGGGACCCAGTACTTC.

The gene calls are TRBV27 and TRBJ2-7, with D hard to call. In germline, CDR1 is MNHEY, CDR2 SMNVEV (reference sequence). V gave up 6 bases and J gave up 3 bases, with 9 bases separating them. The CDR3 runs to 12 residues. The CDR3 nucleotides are TGTGCCAGCAGCCAGGATTACTACGAGCAGTACTTC. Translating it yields CASSQDYYEQYF.

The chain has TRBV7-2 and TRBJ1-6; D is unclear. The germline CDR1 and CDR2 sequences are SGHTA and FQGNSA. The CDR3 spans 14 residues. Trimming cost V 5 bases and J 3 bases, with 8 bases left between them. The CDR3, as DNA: TGTGCCAGCAGCCCACAGAGCTATAATTCACCCCTCCACTTT. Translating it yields CASSPQSYNSPLHF.

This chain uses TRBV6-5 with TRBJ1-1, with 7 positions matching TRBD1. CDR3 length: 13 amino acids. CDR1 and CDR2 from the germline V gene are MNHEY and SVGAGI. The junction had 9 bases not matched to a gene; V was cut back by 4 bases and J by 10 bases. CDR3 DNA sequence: TGTGCCAGCAGTTCTAGGGACAGAGGGAGAGCTTTCTTT. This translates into CASSSRDRGRAFF.

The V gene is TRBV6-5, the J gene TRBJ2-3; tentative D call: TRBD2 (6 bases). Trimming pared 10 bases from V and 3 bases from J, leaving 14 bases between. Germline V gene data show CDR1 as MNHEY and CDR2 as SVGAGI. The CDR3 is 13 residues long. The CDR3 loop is CATRAGRTDTQYF. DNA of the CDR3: TGTGCCACCCGGGCGGGGCGTACAGATACGCAGTATTTT.

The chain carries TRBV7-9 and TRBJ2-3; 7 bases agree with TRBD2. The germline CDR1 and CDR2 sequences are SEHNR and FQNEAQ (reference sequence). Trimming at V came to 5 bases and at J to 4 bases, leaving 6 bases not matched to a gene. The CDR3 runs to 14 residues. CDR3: CASSLRLAADTQYF. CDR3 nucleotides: TGTGCCAGCAGCCTGAGACTAGCTGCAGATACGCAGTATTTT. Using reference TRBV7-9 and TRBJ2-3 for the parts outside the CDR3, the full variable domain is DTGVSQNPRHKITKRGQNVTFRCDPISEHNRLYWYRQTLGQGPEFLTYFQNEAQLEKSRLLSDRFSAERPKGSFSTLEIQRTEQGDSAMYLCASSLRLAADTQYFGPGTRLTVL.

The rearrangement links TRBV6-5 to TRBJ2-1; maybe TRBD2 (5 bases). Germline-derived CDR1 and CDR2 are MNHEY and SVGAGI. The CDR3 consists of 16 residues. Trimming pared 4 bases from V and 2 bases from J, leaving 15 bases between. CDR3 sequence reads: CASSSPGITAYNEQFF. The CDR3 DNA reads TGTGCCAGCAGTTCCCCCGGGATCACAGCCTACAATGAGCAGTTCTTC.

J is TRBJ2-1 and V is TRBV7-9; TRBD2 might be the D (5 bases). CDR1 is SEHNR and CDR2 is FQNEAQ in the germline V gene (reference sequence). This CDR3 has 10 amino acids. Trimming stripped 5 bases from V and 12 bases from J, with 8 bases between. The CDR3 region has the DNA TGTGCCAGCAGCGACTACGGGCAGTTCTTC. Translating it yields CASSDYGQFF.

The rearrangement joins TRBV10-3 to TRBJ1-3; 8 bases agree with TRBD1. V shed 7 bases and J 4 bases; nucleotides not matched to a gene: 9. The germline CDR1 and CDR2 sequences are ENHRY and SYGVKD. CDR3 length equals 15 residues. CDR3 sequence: CAIKAGQGTGNTIYF. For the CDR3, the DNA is TGTGCCATCAAAGCCGGACAGGGAACCGGAAACACCATATATTTT.

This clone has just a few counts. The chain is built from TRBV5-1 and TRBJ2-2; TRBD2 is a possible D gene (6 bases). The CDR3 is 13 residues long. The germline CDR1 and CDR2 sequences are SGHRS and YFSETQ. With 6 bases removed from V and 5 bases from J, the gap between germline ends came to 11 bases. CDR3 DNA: TGCGCCAGCACCTGGGAGGAAACCGGGGAGCTGTTTTTT. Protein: CASTWEETGELFF. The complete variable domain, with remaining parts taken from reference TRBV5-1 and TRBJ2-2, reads KAGVTQTPRYLIKTRGQQVTLSCSPISGHRSVSWYQQTPGQGLQFLFEYFSETQRNKGNFPGRFSGRQFSNSRSEMNVSTLELGDSALYLCASTWEETGELFFGEGSRLTVL.

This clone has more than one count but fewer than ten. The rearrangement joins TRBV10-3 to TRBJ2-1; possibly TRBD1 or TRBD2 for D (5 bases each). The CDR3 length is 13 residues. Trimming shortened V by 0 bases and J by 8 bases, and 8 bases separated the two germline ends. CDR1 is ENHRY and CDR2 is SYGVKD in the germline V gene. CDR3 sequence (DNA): TGTGCCATCAGTGAGTCGGGGGTGGATGAGCAGTTCTTC. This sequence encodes CAISESGVDEQFF.

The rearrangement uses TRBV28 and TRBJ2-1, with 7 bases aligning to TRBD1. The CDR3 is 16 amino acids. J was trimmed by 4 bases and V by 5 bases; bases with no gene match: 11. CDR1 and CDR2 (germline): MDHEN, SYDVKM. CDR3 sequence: CASSPPLGTVYNEQFF. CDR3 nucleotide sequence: TGTGCCAGCAGTCCCCCCCTAGGGACAGTTTACAATGAGCAGTTCTTC.

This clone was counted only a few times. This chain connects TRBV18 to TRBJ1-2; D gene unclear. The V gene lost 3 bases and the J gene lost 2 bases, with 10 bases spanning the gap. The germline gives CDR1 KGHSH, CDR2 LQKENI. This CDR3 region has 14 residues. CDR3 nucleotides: TGTGCCAGCTCACCCGGAGGGCCCAACTATGGCTACACCTTC. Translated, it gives CASSPGGPNYGYTF.

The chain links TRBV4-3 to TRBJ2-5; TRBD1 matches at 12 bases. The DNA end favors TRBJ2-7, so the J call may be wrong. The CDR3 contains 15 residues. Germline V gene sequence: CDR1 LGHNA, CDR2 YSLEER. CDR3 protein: CASSQGQGASYEQYF. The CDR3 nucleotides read TGCGCCAGCAGCCAGGGACAGGGGGCGTCCTACGAGCAGTACTTC.

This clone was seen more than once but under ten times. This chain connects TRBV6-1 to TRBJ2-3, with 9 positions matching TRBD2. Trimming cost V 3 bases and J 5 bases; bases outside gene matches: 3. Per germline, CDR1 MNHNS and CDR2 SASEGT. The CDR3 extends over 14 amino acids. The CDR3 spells CASSDRAGGDTQYF. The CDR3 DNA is TGTGCCAGCAGTGACCGAGCGGGAGGAGATACGCAGTATTTT.

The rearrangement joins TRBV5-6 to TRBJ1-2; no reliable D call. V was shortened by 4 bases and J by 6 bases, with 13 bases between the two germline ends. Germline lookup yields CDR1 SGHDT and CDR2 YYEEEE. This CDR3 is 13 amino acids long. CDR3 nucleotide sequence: TGTGCCAGCAGCCACCCCGGGGTTGATGGCTACACCTTC. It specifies CASSHPGVDGYTF.

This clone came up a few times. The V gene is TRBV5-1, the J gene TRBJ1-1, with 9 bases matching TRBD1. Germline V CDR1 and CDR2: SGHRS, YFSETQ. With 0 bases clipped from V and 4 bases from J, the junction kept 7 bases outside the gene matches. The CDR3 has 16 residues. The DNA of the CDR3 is TGCGCCAGCAGCTTGGAGGCTACAGGGGGCGTCACTGAAGCTTTCTTT. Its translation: CASSLEATGGVTEAFF.